One T cell receptor beta chain is described in this entry. Its antigen remains unknown. Germline CDR1 MGHRA, CDR2 YSYEKL. V lost 0 bases, J lost 9 bases, and 12 bases lay in between. This CDR3 is 14 amino acids long. From the PCR reads, TCRdb called clonotypes with MiXCR, one entry per CDR3 protein. The sample shows 490,000 or so distinct CDR3 sequences, about 20% of them seen only once. This entry is derived from a study of molecular identifiers for immune sequencing clone quantification. Background on the study: In replicates, the authors split RNA from approximately 20,000 or 100,000 naive CD8 cells five ways and sequenced four. Study outcomes and limitations: Beyond 20 RNA copies, clones held over 98% of effector molecules, compared with under 1% in naive cells. Sizes of clones that are highly expanded could be underestimated (if identical TCR molecules share a barcode).

Between about 19,000 and 1,100,000 sorted cells, with 10%, 30% or 50% RNA, yielded naive CD8 libraries. The V gene is TRBV4-1, the J gene TRBJ2-1; D call uncertain. The TCR originated in a human donor in good health. Some libraries in this study had Jurkat cell RNA spiked in. Sequenced material: naive CD8+ T cells from blood, with Jurkat cell RNA spiked in. Subset of the sample: FACS-sorted CD8+CD4-CCR7+CD45RA+ naive T cells. The CDR3 nucleotides read TGCGCCAGCAGCCAAGATCTATGGGGTGTTGAGCAGTTCTTC. Amino acids: CASSQDLWGVEQFF.